This T cell receptor (beta chain) originates from a study of cytomegalovirus exposure and HLA in healthy donors. TCRdb's table, derived via immunoSEQ multiplex PCR, lists solely in-frame clones and lacks some. The sample lists about 220,000 clones, 85% to 90% occurring once. As concerns this clone: What it binds is unknown.

The germline V gene has CDR1 SGHTA and CDR2 FQGNSA. The V segment lost 1 base and the J segment 4 bases; nucleotides outside the gene matches: 4. The CDR3 is 16 residues long. The study, taken as a whole, reports: Usually a TCR sequence was rare, but some public TCRs were found in many donors. There were three CMV-associated chains whose specificity for CMV antigens was confirmed in vitro. It was found in a later analysis that first-cohort TCR clusters tended to co-occur in the 130 or so validation repertoires. As was reported, the classifier diagnosed cytomegalovirus status with high specificity and sensitivity.

V usage is TRBV7-2 and J usage is TRBJ2-1; 10 bases line up with TRBD2. This sequence was found in a man between 18 and 35 years old in good health and CMV-seronegative. Sequencing was carried out using PBMCs. DNA for the CDR3: TGTGCCAGCAGCTTAGATCGAGCGGGGGGGTACAATGAGCAGTTCTTC. This translates into CASSLDRAGGYNEQFF.